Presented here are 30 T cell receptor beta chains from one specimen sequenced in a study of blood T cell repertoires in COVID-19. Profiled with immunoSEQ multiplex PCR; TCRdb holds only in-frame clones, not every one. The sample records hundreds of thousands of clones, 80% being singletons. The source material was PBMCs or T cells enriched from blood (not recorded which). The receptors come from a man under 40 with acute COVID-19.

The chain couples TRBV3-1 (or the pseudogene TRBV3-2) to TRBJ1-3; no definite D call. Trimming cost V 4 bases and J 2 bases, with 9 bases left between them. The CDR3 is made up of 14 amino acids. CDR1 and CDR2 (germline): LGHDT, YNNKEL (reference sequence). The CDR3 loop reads CASSPVGAGNTIYF. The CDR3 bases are TGTGCCAGCAGCCCGGTAGGAGCTGGAAACACCATATATTTT.

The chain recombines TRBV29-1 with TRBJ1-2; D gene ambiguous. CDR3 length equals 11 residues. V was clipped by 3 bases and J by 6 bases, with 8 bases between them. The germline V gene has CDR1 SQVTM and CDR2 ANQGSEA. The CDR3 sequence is CSVETTHGYTF. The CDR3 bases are TGCAGCGTTGAGACGACTCATGGCTACACCTTC.

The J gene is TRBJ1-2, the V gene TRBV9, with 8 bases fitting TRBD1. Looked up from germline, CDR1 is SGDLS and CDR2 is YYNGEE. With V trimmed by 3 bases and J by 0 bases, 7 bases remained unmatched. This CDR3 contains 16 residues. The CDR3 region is CASSDDRGATNYGYTF. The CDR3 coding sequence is TGTGCCAGCAGCGACGACAGGGGCGCTACTAACTATGGCTACACCTTC.

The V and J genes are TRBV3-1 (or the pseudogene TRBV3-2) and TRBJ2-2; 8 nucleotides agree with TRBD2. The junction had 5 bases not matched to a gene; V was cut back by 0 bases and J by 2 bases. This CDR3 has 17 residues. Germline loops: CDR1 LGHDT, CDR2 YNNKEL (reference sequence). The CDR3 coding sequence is TGTGCCAGCAGCCAAGATCCAGCGGGGGCCAACACCGGGGAGCTGTTTTTT. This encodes CASSQDPAGANTGELFF.

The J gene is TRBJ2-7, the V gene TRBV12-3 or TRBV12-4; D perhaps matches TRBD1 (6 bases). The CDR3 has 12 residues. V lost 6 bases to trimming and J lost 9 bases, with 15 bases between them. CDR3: CASRTGQSAQYF. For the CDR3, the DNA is TGTGCCAGCAGAACCGGACAGTCCGCGCAGTACTTC.

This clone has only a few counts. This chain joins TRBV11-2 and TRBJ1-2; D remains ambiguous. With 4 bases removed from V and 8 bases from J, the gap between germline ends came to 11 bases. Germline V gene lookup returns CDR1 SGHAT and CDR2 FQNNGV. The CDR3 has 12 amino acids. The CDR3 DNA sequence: TGTGCCAGCAGCTCGCGGGTACGGGGCTACACCTTC. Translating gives CASSSRVRGYTF.

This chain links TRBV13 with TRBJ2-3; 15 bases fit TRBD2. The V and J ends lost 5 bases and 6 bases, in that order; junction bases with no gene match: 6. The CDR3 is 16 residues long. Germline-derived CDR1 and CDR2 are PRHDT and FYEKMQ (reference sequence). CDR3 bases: TGTGCCAGCAGCCTAAGGACTAGCGGGAGGGCGGATACGCAGTATTTT. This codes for CASSLRTSGRADTQYF.

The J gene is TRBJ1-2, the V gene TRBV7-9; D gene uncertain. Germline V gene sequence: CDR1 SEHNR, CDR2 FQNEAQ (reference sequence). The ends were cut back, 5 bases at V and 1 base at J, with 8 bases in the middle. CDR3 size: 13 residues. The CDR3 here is CASSPQDNYGYTF. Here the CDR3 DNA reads TGTGCCAGCAGCCCCCAGGATAACTATGGCTACACCTTC.

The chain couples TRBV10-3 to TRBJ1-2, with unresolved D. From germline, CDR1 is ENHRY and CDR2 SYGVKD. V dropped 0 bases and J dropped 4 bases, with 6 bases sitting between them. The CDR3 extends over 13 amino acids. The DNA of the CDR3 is TGTGCCATCAGTGAGTCGAACAGCTATGGCTACACCTTC. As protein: CAISESNSYGYTF.

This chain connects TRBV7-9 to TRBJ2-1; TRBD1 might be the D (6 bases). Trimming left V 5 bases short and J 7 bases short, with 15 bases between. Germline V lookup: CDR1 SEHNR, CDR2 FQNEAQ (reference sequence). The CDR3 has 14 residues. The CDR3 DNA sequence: TGTGCCAGCAGCACGGGACACAGGGTTAATGAGCAGTTCTTC. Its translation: CASSTGHRVNEQFF.

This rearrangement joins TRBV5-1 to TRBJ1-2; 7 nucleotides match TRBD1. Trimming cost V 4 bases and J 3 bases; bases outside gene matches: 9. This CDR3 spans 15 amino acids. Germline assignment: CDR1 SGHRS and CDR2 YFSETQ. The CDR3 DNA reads TGCGCCAGCAGCCCGGACAGGAGGGACTACTATGGCTACACCTTC. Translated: CASSPDRRDYYGYTF.

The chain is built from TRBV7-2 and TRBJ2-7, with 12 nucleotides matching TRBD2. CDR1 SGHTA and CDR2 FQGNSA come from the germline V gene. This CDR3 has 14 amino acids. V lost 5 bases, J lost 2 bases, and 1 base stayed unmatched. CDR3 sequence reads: CASSRTSGAYEQYF. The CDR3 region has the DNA TGTGCCAGCAGCAGGACTAGCGGGGCCTACGAGCAGTACTTC.

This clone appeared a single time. CDR3 sequence: CASSSGTVGAFF. For the CDR3, the DNA is TGTGCCAGCAGTTCCGGGACAGTGGGGGCTTTCTTT. The rearrangement uses TRBV6-5 and TRBJ1-1; 7 bases agree with TRBD1. The V and J ends lost 4 bases and 11 bases, in that order; junction bases with no gene match: 7. CDR1 is MNHEY and CDR2 is SVGAGI in the germline V gene. The CDR3 spans 12 residues.

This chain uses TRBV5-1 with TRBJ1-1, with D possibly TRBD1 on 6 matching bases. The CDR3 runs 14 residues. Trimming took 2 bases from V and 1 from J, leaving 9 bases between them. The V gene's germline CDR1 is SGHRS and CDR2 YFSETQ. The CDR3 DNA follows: TGCGCCAGCAGCTTTCAGGGGCAGAACACTGAAGCTTTCTTT. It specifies CASSFQGQNTEAFF.

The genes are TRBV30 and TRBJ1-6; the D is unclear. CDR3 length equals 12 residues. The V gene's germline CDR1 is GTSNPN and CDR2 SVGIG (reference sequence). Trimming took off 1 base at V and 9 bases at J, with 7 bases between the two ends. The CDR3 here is CAWSANSSPLHF. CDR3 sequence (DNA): TGTGCCTGGAGTGCAAACAGTTCACCCCTCCACTTT.

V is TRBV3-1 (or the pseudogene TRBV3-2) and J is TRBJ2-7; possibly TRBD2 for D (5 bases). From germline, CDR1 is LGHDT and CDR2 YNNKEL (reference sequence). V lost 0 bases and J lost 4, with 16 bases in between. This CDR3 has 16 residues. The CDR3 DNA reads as TGTGCCAGCAGCCAAGACGGACGGACGGGGAGATACGAGCAGTACTTC. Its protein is CASSQDGRTGRYEQYF.

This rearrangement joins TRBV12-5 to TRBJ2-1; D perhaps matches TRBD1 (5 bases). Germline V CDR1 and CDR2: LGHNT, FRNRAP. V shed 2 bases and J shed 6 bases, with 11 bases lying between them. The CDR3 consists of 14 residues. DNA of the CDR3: TGTGCTAGTGGTTTGACTTTGCAGGGCAATGAGCAGTTCTTC. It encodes CASGLTLQGNEQFF.

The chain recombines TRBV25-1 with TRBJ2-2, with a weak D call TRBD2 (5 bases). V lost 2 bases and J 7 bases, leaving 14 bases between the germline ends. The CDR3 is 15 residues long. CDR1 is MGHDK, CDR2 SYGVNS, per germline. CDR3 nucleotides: TGTGCCAGCAGTGAAGGGTTTCCGAGGGACGGGGAGCTGTTTTTT. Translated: CASSEGFPRDGELFF.

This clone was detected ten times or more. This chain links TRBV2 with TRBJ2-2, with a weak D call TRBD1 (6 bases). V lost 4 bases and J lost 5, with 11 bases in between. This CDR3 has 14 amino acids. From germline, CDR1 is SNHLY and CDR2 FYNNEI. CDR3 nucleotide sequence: TGTGCCAGCAGTGGGAACAGGGTAACCGGGGAGCTGTTTTTT. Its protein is CASSGNRVTGELFF.

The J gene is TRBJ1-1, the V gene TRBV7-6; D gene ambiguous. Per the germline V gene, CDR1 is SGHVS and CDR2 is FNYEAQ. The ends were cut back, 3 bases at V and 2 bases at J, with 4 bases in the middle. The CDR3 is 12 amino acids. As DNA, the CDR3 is TGTGCCAGCAGCTTCGTTAACACTGAAGCTTTCTTT. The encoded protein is CASSFVNTEAFF.

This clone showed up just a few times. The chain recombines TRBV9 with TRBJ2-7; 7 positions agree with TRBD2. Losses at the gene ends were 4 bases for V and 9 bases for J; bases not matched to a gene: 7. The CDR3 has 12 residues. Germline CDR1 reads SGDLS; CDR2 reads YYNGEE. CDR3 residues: CASSPSGGGQYF. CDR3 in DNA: TGTGCCAGCAGCCCTTCGGGGGGTGGGCAGTACTTC.

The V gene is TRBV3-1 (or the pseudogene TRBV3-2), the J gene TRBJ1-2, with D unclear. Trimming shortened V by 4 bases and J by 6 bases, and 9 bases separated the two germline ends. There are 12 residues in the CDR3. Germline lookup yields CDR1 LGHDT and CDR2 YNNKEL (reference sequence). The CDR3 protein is CASSPEGNGYTF. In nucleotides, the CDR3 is TGTGCCAGCAGCCCGGAGGGAAATGGCTACACCTTC.

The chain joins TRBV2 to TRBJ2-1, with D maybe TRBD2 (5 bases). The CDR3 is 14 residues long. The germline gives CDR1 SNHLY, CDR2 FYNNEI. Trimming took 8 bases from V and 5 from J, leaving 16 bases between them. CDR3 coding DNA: TGTGCCAGCGATCGGACGCGGGCCCACAATGAGCAGTTCTTC. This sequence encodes CASDRTRAHNEQFF.

The DNA for the CDR3 is TGTGCCAGCATCCCTGGGGGGGGGCGGAAAGATACGCAGTATTTT. Its translation: CASIPGGGRKDTQYF. This chain uses TRBV6-2 or TRBV6-3 with TRBJ2-3; TRBD2 is a possible D gene (7 bases). This CDR3 region has 15 residues. V dropped 7 bases and J dropped 5 bases, with 19 bases sitting between them. Germline-derived CDR1 and CDR2 are MNHEY and SVGEGT.

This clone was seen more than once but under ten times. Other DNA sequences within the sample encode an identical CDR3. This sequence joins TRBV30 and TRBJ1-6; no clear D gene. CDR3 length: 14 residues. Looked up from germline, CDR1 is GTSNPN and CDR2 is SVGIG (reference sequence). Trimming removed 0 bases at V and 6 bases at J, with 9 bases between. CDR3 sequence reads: CAWSVGGGNSPLHF. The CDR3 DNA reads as TGTGCCTGGAGTGTAGGCGGAGGTAATTCACCCCTCCACTTT. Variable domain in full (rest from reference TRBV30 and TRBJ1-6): SQTIHQWPATLVQPVGSPLSLECTVEGTSNPNLYWYRQAAGRGLQLLFYSVGIGQISSEVPQNLSASRPQDRQFILSSKKLLLSDSGFYLCAWSVGGGNSPLHFGNGTRLTVT.

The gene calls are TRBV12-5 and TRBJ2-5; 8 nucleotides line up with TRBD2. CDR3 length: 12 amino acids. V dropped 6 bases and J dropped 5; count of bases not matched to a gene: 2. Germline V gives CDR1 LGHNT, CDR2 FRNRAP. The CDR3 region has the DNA TGTGCTAGTGGGGGACTAGAGGAGACCCAGTACTTC. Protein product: CASGGLEETQYF. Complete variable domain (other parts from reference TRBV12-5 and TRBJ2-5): DARVTQTPRHKVTEMGQEVTMRCQPILGHNTVFWYRQTMMQGLELLAYFRNRAPLDDSGMPKDRFSAEMPDATLATLKIQPSEPRDSAVYFCASGGLEETQYFGPGTRLLVL.

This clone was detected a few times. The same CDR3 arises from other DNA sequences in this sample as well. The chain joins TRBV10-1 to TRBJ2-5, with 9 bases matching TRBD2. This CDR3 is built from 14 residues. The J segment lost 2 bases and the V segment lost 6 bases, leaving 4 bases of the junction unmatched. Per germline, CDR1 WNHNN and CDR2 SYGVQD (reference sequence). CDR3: CASSAGGPQETQYF. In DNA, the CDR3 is TGCGCCAGCAGCGCGGGGGGGCCGCAAGAGACCCAGTACTTC.

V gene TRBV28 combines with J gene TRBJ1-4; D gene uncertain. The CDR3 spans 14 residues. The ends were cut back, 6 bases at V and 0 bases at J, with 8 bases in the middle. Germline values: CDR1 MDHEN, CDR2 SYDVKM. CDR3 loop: CASSPTSTNEKLFF. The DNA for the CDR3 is TGTGCCAGCAGCCCGACATCAACTAATGAAAAACTGTTTTTT.

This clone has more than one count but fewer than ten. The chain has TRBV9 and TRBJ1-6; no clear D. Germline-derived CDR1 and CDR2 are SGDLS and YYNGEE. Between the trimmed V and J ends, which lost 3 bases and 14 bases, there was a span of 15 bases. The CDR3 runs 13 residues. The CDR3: CASSESRSGALHF. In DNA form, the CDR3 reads TGTGCCAGCAGCGAAAGCAGATCCGGGGCCCTCCACTTT.

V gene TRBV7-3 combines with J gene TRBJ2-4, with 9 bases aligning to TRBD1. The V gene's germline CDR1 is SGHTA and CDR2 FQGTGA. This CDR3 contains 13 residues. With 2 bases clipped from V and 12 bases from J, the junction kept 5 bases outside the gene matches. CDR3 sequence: CASSLGTGNYQYF. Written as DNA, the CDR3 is TGTGCCAGCAGCTTAGGGACAGGGAATTATCAGTACTTC. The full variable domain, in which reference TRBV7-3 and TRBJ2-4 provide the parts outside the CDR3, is GAGVSQTPSNKVTEKGKYVELRCDPISGHTALYWYRQSLGQGPEFLIYFQGTGAADDSGLPNDRFFAVRPEGSVSTLKIQRTERGDSAVYLCASSLGTGNYQYFGAGTRLSVL.